This record looks at one TCR beta chain sequence and its context. These data come from a study of glioma-infiltrating T cells after dendritic cell vaccination. The table came from immunoSEQ multiplex PCR; TCRdb's copy has only in-frame clones and leaves some out. Of 75,000 to 100,000 clones in the sample, around three quarters were seen once. Looked up from germline, CDR1 is GTSNPN and CDR2 is SVGIG (reference sequence). The CDR3 has 18 residues. The V end lost 1 base, the J end lost 0 bases, and 16 bases lay between the germline ends. The sequenced sample was blood, obtained before dendritic cell vaccination. The source of this sequence is a human donor with glioblastoma. This sequence joins TRBV30 and TRBJ2-6; D might be TRBD1 (6 bases). CDR3 loop: CAWSGQTGPSSGANVLTF. The CDR3 nucleotides are TGTGCCTGGAGTGGCCAGACAGGACCTAGCTCTGGGGCCAACGTCCTGACTTTC.